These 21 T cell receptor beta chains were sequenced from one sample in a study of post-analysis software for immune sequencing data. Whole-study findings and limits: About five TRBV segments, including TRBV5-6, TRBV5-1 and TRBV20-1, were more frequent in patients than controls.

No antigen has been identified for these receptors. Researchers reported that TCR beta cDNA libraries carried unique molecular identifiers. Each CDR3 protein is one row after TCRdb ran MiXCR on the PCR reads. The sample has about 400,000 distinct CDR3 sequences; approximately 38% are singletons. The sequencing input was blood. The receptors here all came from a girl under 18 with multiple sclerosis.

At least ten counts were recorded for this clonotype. The CDR3 bases are TGCAGCGTCTACCCGGAACTAGCGGACCCCTACAATGAGCAGTTCTTC. Translating gives CSVYPELADPYNEQFF. The J gene is TRBJ2-1, the V gene TRBV29-1; the match to TRBD2 covers 8 bases. This CDR3 has 16 amino acids. V shed 6 bases and J 2 bases; nucleotides not matched to a gene: 12. CDR1 SQVTM and CDR2 ANQGSEA come from the germline V gene.

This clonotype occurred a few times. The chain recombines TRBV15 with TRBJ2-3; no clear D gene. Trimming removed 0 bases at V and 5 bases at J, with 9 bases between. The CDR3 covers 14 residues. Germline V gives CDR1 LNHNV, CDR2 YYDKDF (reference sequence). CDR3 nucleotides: TGTGCCACCAGCAGAGATCAGAAGCAAGATACGCAGTATTTT. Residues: CATSRDQKQDTQYF. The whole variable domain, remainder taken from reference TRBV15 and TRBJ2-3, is DAMVIQNPRYQVTQFGKPVTLSCSQTLNHNVMYWYQQKSSQAPKLLFHYYDKDFNNEADTPDNFQSRRPNTSFCFLDIRSPGLGDTAMYLCATSRDQKQDTQYFGPGTRLTVL.

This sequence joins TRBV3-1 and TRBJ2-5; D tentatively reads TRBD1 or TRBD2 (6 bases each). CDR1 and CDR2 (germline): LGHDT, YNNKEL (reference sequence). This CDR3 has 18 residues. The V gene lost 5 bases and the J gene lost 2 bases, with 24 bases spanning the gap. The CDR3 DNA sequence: TGTGCCAGCAGCTCAAGCACCTTACTTGGGGGGCTGCAAGAGACCCAGTACTTC. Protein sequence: CASSSSTLLGGLQETQYF.

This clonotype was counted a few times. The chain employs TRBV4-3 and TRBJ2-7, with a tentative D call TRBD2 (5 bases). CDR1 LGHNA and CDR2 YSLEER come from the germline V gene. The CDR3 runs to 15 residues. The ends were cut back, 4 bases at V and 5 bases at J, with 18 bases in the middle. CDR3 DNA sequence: TGCGCCAGCAGCCCCGGCGAGTGGCGGGCGAACGAGCAGTACTTC. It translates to CASSPGEWRANEQYF.

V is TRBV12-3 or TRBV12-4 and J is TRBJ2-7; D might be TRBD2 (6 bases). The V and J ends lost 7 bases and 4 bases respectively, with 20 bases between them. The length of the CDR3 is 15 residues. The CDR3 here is CASTSPGHGRYEQYF. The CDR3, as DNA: TGTGCCAGCACGTCACCAGGTCACGGGAGATACGAGCAGTACTTC.

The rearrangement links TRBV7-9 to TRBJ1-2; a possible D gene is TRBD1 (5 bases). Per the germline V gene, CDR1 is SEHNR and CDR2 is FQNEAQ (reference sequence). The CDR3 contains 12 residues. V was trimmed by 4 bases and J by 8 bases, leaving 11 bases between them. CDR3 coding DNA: TGTGCCAGCAGCTCCCACCGGGGCGGCTACACCTTC. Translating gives CASSSHRGGYTF.

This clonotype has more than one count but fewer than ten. The CDR3 loop reads CASSQDGGAVETQYF. CDR3 nucleotides: TGTGCCAGCAGCCAAGACGGGGGGGCGGTAGAGACCCAGTACTTC. The chain couples TRBV3-1 to TRBJ2-5, with TRBD2 matching 8 bases. The CDR3 runs 15 residues. The V gene end was trimmed by 0 bases and the J gene end by 4 bases; junction bases not matched to a gene: 4. Germline CDR1 LGHDT, CDR2 YNNKEL (reference sequence).

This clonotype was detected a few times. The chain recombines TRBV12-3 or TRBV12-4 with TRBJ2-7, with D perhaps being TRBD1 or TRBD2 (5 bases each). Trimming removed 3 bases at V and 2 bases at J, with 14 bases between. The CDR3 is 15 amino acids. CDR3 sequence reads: CASSLYSWGTYEQYF. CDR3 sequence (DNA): TGTGCCAGCAGTTTGTACTCTTGGGGGACCTACGAGCAGTACTTC.

The CDR3 here is CASSDPNTYEQYF. DNA of the CDR3: TGTGCCAGCAGTGACCCTAACACCTACGAGCAGTACTTC. The J gene is TRBJ2-7, the V gene TRBV25-1; D call uncertain. Germline V lookup: CDR1 MGHDK, CDR2 SYGVNS. This CDR3 region has 13 residues. The germline V and J ends were trimmed by 3 bases and 2 bases, with 8 bases remaining between them.

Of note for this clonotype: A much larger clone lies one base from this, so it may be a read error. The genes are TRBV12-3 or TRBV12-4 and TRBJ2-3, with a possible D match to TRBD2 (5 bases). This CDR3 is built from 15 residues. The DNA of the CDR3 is TGTGCCAGCAGTTTTGGAGGCAGGCGCACAGATATGCAGTATTTT. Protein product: CASSFGGRRTDMQYF.

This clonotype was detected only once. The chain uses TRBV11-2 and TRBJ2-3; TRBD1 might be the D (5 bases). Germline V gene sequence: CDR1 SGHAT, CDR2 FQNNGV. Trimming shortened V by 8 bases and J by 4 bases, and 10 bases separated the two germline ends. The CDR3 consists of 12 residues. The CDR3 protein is CASGQGPDTQYF. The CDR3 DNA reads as TGTGCCAGCGGGCAGGGTCCAGATACGCAGTATTTT.

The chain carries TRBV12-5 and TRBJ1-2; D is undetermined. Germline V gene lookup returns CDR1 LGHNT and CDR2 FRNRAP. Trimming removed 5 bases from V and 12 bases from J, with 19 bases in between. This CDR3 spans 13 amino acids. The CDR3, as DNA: TGTGCTAGTGGTCCTCCCGTCGGGGATCTCGACACCTTC. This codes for CASGPPVGDLDTF.

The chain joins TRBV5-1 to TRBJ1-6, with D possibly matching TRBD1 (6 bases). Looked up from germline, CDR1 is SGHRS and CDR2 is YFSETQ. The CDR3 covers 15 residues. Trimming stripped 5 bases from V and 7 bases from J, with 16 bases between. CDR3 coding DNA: TGCGCCAGCAGGATACAGGGAAGCAACAATTCACCCCTCCACTTT. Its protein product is CASRIQGSNNSPLHF.

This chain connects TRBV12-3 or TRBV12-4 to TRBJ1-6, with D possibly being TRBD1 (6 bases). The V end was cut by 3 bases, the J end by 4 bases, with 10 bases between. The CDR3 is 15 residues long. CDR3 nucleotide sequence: TGTGCCAGCAGTTTGGACAGTCCTTATAATTCACCCCTCCACTTT. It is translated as CASSLDSPYNSPLHF.

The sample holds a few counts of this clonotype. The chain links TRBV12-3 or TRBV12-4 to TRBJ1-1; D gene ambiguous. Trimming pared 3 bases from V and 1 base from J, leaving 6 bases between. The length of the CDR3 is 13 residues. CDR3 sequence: CASSLRANTEAFF. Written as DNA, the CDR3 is TGTGCCAGCAGTTTGAGGGCGAACACTGAAGCTTTCTTT.

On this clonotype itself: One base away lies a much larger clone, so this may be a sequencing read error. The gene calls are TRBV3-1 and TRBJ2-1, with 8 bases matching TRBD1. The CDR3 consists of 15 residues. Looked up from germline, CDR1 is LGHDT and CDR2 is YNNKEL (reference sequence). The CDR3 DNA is TGTGCCAGCAGCCCGTCGGACAGGGTCTACGATGAGCAGTTCTTC. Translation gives CASSPSDRVYDEQFF.

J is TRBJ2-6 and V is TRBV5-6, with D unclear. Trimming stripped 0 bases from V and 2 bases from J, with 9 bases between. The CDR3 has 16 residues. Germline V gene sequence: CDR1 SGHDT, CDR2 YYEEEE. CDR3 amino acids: CASSLAKAAGANVLTF. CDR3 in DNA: TGTGCCAGCAGCTTGGCAAAGGCGGCTGGGGCCAACGTCCTGACTTTC.

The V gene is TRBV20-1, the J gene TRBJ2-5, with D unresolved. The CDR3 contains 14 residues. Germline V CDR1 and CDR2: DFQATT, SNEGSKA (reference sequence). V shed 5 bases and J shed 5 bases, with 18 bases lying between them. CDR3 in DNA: TGCAGTGCTCCTACATATCCCGAGCCCGAGACCCAGTACTTC. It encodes CSAPTYPEPETQYF.

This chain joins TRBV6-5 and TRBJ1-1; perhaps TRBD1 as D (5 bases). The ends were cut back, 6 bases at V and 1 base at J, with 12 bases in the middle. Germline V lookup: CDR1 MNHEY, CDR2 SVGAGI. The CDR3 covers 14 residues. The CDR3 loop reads CASRPGGGNTEAFF. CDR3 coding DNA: TGTGCCAGCAGACCGGGGGGAGGGAACACTGAAGCTTTCTTT.

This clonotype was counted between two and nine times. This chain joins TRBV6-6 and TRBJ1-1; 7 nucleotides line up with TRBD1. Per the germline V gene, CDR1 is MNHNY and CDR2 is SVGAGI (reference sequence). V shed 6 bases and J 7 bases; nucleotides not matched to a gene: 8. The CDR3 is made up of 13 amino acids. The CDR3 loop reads CASRRQGANEAFF. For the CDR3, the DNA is TGTGCCAGCAGACGACAGGGTGCTAATGAAGCTTTCTTT.

The CDR3 region is CASPTDTGGGNTDTQYF. CDR3 sequence (DNA): TGTGCCAGCCCCACCGATACGGGAGGGGGGAACACAGATACGCAGTATTTT. The genes are TRBV12-3 or TRBV12-4 and TRBJ2-3; 8 bases line up with TRBD2. The CDR3 runs 17 residues. J lost 2 bases, V lost 8 bases, and 15 bases had no gene match.